Listed below are T cell receptor beta chains from one sample, sequenced in a study of metastatic and nonmetastatic thyroid tumors. TCRdb re-analyzed the PCR reads through MiXCR. The sample carries around 38,000 clones, 25% to 30% recorded once. Sequencing was done on a sample of blood. These TCRs come from a female donor with papillary thyroid cancer or a benign thyroid nodule (not recorded which). Some clones in this sample may be carry-over from other donors' samples. CDR3s include the opening cysteine and the closing phenylalanine or tryptophan. The D gene is left open where the match is weak. Not all rows give a size; the values are once, few, many and, for expanded clones, a class.

abundance	j_gene	d_gene	v_gene	CDR3aa	CDR3nt
many	TRBJ1-2	-	TRBV12-3/TRBV12-4	CASSLARGRAGYTF	TGTGCCAGCAGTTTAGCTCGTGGCAGGGCGGGCTACACCTTC
once	TRBJ2-2	TRBD1	TRBV20-1	CSARLRDRGSVTGELFF	TGCAGTGCCCGACTCCGGGACAGGGGGTCGGTCACCGGGGAGCTGTTTTTT
many	TRBJ2-1	TRBD2	TRBV27	CASTVVLAGGPSYNEQFF	TGTGCCAGCACCGTCGTTTTAGCGGGAGGGCCCTCCTACAATGAGCAGTTCTTC
medium-sized	TRBJ1-2	TRBD1	TRBV28	CASSTTGTYGYTF	TGTGCCAGCAGCACGACAGGGACCTATGGCTACACCTTC
many	TRBJ2-2	-	TRBV4-3	CASSQDRGGELFF	TGCGCCAGCAGCCAAGATAGGGGTGGGGAGCTGTTTTTT
medium-sized	TRBJ2-7	TRBD1	TRBV15	CATSRDRQGVDEQYF	TGTGCCACCAGCAGAGATCGACAGGGAGTCGACGAGCAGTACTTC
many	TRBJ2-1	-	TRBV5-1	CASHSGGRQFF	TGCGCCAGCCACTCGGGCGGTAGACAGTTCTTC
many	TRBJ2-3	TRBD2	TRBV6-4	CASSESSGGPGTDTQYF	TGTGCCAGCAGTGAGAGTAGCGGGGGGCCGGGCACAGATACGCAGTATTTT
few	TRBJ1-6	-	TRBV7-9	CASSLQGQPLHF	TGTGCCAGCAGCTTACAGGGCCAACCCCTCCACTTT
-	TRBJ2-2	TRBD2	TRBV28	CASSLGTSRNTGDLFF	TGTGCCAGCAGTTTAGGGACTAGCAGGAACACCGGTGATCTGTTTTTT
few	TRBJ2-5	-	TRBV9	CASSGVWGSLQETQYF	TGTGCCAGCAGCGGGGTGTGGGGGAGTCTCCAAGAGACCCAGTACTTC
-	TRBJ2-6	TRBD2	TRBV6-2/TRBV6-3	CASSYSGLAVGVGANVLTF	TGTGCCAGCAGTTACTCTGGGCTAGCGGTGGGTGTGGGGGCCAACGTCCTGACTTTC
many	TRBJ2-7	TRBD1	TRBV7-2	CASSSGTGTYEQYF	TGTGCCAGCAGCTCCGGGACAGGGACCTACGAGCAGTACTTC
-	TRBJ1-2	-	TRBV11-2	CASSSRGEGGGYKF	TGTGCCAGCAGCTCCCGAGGGGAGGGAGGTGGCTACAAATTC